This T cell receptor (beta chain) was sequenced in a study of T cell responses to AZD1222 COVID-19 vaccine (dated by TCRdb to about 2021). Concerning the study at large: TCR sequencing covered approximately 230 trial participants: 207 given two doses of AZD1222 and 26 given two doses of MenACWY control vaccine. Trial participants were enrolled by age into 18-55, 56-69 and 70-plus year subgroups, with around 150, 28 and 57 TCR-sequenced participants respectively.

The time point label, as the study defines it: baseline before first vaccination. The treatment or condition label, read with the paper, signifies: meningococcal conjugate vaccine given as trial control. Vaccinee samples came from UK trials COV001 and COV002, including a single-blind randomized controlled phase 2/3 trial of AZD1222 (ChAdOx1 nCoV-19) in healthy adults. For TCRbeta chain sequencing, PBMC samples from trial participants were taken at day 0 and at day 28 after the second dose. The CDR3 regions of human TCRbeta chains were subjected to immunosequencing. Turning to the authors' computational methods: Repertoire TCRs were checked for matches against a reference library of SARS-CoV-2-specific TCRs that had been generated using the MIRA antigen-specificity platform. Breadth meant the fraction of unique TCRs that were SARS-CoV-2-associated, whereas depth meant the fraction of total T cells that were SARS-CoV-2-associated. Using the MIRA data, each spike-specific TCR was mapped to the spike region that the TCR reacts to and placed in a CD4 or CD8 class. Log10-transformed breadth and depth values were compared by one-way ANOVA with Sidak's multiple comparisons tests. TCRdb limited this immuneACCESS table to in-frame rearrangements with V and J called. A share of clones is missing; checked studies link under half to unresolved V genes, and the rest is unexplained. The D gene and trimming were derived from the DNA, and the V and J assignments and clone size from that table. The sample table holds fewer than 80,000 clones, of which 79% were seen once. The ten largest clones capture more than 20% of the sample.

Worth noting for this clone: Its antigen remains undetermined. One base away there is no much larger clone; base qualities are not given.

Points the paper makes about the study in general: In the small 56-69-year group, the increase in depth fell short of significance, most likely because of low power. Epitopes outside the regions mutated in the B.1.351 and B.1.1.7 variants were reportedly recognized by nearly half of the unique spike-specific TCRs. A significant rise in spike-specific TCR breadth and depth was observed after two AZD1222 doses relative to day 0 and relative to MenACWY recipients. Vaccine-associated CD4 TCRs spanned the whole spike protein, with dominant responses in regions 160-218 and 743-854. Conclusions about previously exposed vaccinees are limited, since just five or six AZD1222 recipients were seropositive for SARS-CoV-2 at baseline. Participants were mostly white British and included more females than males, and it was suggested by the authors that clonal diversity may have been underestimated. No day 14 peak-response samples were available, so repertoires were characterized only after the peak T cell response.

The CDR3, from cysteine to phenylalanine, totals 14 residues. The entry retains the CDR3 DNA only, 42 bases that are in frame from base 1. For CDR1 and CDR2, the germline V gene lists MNHEY and SVGEGT. V is reduced by 5 bases and J by 3 bases, leaving a spacing of 13 bases between them. Material: peripheral blood, obtained on day 0 of MenACWY control vaccination. The source of this sequence is an adult in good health. The V and J genes are TRBV6-2 or TRBV6-3 and TRBJ1-1, with no confident D gene call. The CDR3: CASSREGLDTEAFF. Here is the DNA: TGTGCCAGCAGTAGGGAGGGATTGGACACTGAAGCTTTCTTT.